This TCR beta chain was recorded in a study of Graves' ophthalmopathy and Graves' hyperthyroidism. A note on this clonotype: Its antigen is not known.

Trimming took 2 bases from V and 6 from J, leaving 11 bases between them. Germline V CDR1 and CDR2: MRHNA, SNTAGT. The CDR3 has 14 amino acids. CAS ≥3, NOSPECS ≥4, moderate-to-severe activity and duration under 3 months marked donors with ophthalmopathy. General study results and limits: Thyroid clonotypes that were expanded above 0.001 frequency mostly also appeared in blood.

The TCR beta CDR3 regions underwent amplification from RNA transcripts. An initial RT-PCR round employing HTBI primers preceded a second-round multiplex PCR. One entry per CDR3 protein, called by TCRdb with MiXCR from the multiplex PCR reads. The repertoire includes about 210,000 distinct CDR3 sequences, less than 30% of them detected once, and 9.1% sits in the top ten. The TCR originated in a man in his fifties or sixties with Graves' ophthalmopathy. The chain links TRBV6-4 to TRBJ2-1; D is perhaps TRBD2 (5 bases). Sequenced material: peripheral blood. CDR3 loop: CASSDGVGVNEQFF. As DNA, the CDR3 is TGTGCCAGCAGTGACGGGGTCGGGGTCAATGAGCAGTTCTTC.